This is a list of T cell receptor beta chains from one sample in a study of Graves' ophthalmopathy and Graves' hyperthyroidism. TCRdb reprocessed the multiplex PCR reads via MiXCR and lists one record per CDR3 protein. The table lists about 210,000 distinct CDR3 sequences, roughly 27% of them singletons. Sequencing input: peripheral blood. Receptors were obtained from a man between 50 and 59 years old with Graves' ophthalmopathy. The CDR3 runs from the conserved cysteine through the conserved F or W. A D gene is named only where the DNA matches it firmly. Expanded clones get a size class; other rows say once, few or many, or leave the size out.

>TRBD1|TRBJ2-7|many|TRBV6-5
CASSHRGFREQYF
TGTGCCAGCAGTCACAGGGGGTTCCGGGAGCAGTACTTC
>.|TRBJ1-1|many|TRBV6-5
CASSYSGGNTEAFF
TGCGCCAGCAGCTATTCGGGGGGGAACACTGAAGCTTTCTTT
>.|TRBJ1-1|many|TRBV4-1
CASSQEQGKRTEAFF
TGCGCCAGCAGCCAAGAACAGGGAAAACGCACTGAAGCTTTCTTT
>.|TRBJ1-1|.|TRBV6-1
CASRPGNVGTEAFF
TGTGCCAGCAGGCCCGGGAACGTTGGCACTGAAGCTTTCTTT
>.|TRBJ2-7|many|TRBV2
CASSDPGYTKEQYF
TGTGCCAGCAGTGACCCGGGGTATACCAAGGAGCAGTACTTC
>.|TRBJ2-7|.|TRBV12-3/TRBV12-4
CASRQQGGEQYF
TGTGCCAGCAGGCAACAGGGCGGCGAGCAGTACTTC
>.|TRBJ1-6|many|TRBV5-4
CASSLNQDNSPLHF
TGTGCCAGCAGCTTGAACCAGGATAATTCACCCCTCCACTTT
>TRBD1|TRBJ2-2|many|TRBV10-2
CASSEPGQGRAGELFF
TGCGCCAGCAGTGAGCCGGGACAGGGGAGGGCCGGGGAGCTGTTTTTT
>TRBD1|TRBJ2-7|.|TRBV6-2/TRBV6-3
CASRRPPTGKSYEQYF
TGTGCCAGCAGGCGACCCCCGACAGGGAAGAGCTACGAGCAGTACTTC
>.|TRBJ2-7|many|TRBV27
CASSPRGLHYEQYF
TGTGCCAGCAGTCCTAGGGGTCTTCACTACGAGCAGTACTTC
>.|TRBJ1-2|many|TRBV18
CASSPGDLVIF
TGTGCCAGCTCACCAGGGGACCTCGTAATCTTC
>.|TRBJ2-5|.|TRBV6-1
CASSEVRKETQYF
TGTGCCAGCAGTGAAGTCAGAAAAGAGACCCAGTACTTC
>.|TRBJ2-7|many|TRBV20-1
CSATPRGSGYEQYF
TGCAGTGCTACCCCTCGTGGTAGCGGCTACGAGCAGTACTTC
>TRBD1|TRBJ1-1|many|TRBV5-1
CASNPGGANTEAFF
TGCGCCAGCAACCCAGGGGGCGCAAACACTGAAGCTTTCTTT
>.|TRBJ1-2|many|TRBV6-1
CASRGSRDQDYGYTF
TGTGCCAGCAGGGGTAGCCGGGACCAAGACTATGGCTACACCTTC
>.|TRBJ2-7|.|TRBV7-2
CASSPRNGGYEQYF
TGTGCCAGCAGCCCTCGTAACGGGGGCTACGAGCAGTACTTC
>.|TRBJ1-5|.|TRBV15
CATSRATNQPQHF
TGTGCCACCAGCAGAGCCACTAATCAGCCCCAGCATTTT
>TRBD2|TRBJ2-7|.|TRBV24-1
CATGSPSGRAYEQYF
TGTGCCACCGGCTCACCTAGCGGGAGGGCCTACGAGCAGTACTTC
>.|TRBJ2-2|many|TRBV28
CASSLLSGQNTGELFF
TGTGCCAGCAGTTTACTGTCCGGTCAGAACACCGGGGAGCTGTTTTTT
>TRBD2|TRBJ2-2|many|TRBV2
CASASGRGGTGELFF
TGTGCGTCGGCTAGCGGGAGAGGGGGGACCGGGGAGCTGTTTTTT
>.|TRBJ1-5|.|TRBV6-1
CASSGTGGRFNQPQHF
TGTGCCAGCAGTGGTACCGGGGGCAGGTTCAATCAGCCCCAGCATTTT
>.|TRBJ2-2|many|TRBV19
CASIERDTGELFF
TGTGCCAGTATCGAGCGGGACACCGGGGAGCTGTTTTTT
>.|TRBJ2-7|many|TRBV20-1
CSAPRRGGAYEQYF
TGCAGTGCCCCCAGGAGGGGGGGAGCCTACGAGCAGTACTTC
>TRBD2|TRBJ2-5|many|TRBV20-1
CTVGGSRAGDQETQYF
TGCACCGTAGGGGGGAGTCGAGCGGGAGACCAAGAGACCCAGTACTTC
>TRBD1|TRBJ2-7|many|TRBV28
CASSRDRGFDYEQYF
TGTGCCAGCAGTCGGGACAGGGGGTTCGACTACGAGCAGTACTTC
>TRBD2|TRBJ2-7|many|TRBV7-9
CASSWDSLAGWEQYF
TGTGCCAGCAGCTGGGATTCTCTAGCGGGTTGGGAGCAGTACTTC
>TRBD1|TRBJ1-2|many|TRBV20-1
CSAPDRNYGYTF
TGCAGTGCTCCGGACAGGAACTATGGCTACACCTTC
>.|TRBJ2-7|.|TRBV19
CASNQGIRYEQYF
TGTGCCAGTAACCAGGGGATTCGGTACGAGCAGTACTTC
>.|TRBJ2-2|many|TRBV5-1
CASSLDGQPNTGELFF
TGCGCCAGCAGCTTGGATGGACAGCCGAACACCGGGGAGCTGTTTTTT
>.|TRBJ2-7|.|TRBV20-1
CSARWLDEQYF
TGCAGTGCTAGATGGCTCGACGAGCAGTACTTC
>.|TRBJ1-2|many|TRBV12-3/TRBV12-4
CASIGDRVGDGYTF
TGTGCCAGCATAGGGGATAGGGTTGGAGATGGCTACACCTTC
>TRBD2|TRBJ2-7|few|TRBV6-1
CASRRGNTYEQYF
TGTGCCAGCAGGCGGGGGAATACCTACGAGCAGTACTTC
>TRBD2|TRBJ2-2|many|TRBV20-1
CSAPTSGNTGELFF
TGCAGTGCCCCGACTAGCGGAAACACCGGGGAGCTGTTTTTT
>.|TRBJ1-1|many|TRBV6-2/TRBV6-3
CASSYASEAFF
TGTGCCAGCAGTTACGCGTCAGAAGCTTTCTTT
>TRBD2|TRBJ2-5|.|TRBV20-1
CSARDQGLAGGQETQYF
TGCAGTGCTAGAGATCAGGGACTAGCGGGAGGGCAAGAGACCCAGTACTTC
>TRBD1|TRBJ1-1|.|TRBV20-1
CSAPEAWDRGRKGAENTEAFF
TGCAGTGCTCCCGAAGCTTGGGACAGGGGGCGGAAGGGGGCCGAGAACACTGAAGCTTTCTTT
>.|TRBJ1-1|.|TRBV11-2
CASSLSGMAAAAFF
TGTGCCAGCAGCCTCAGCGGCATGGCAGCGGCGGCTTTCTTT
>TRBD1|TRBJ2-5|.|TRBV24-1
CATSDSGQGAMETQYF
TGTGCCACCAGTGACTCCGGACAGGGGGCAATGGAGACCCAGTACTTC
>.|TRBJ1-1|many|TRBV20-1
CSARDKSNTEAFF
TGCAGTGCTAGAGATAAATCGAACACTGAAGCTTTCTTT
>.|TRBJ1-5|.|TRBV6-5
CASSLQAPSNQPQHF
TGTGCCAGCAGTTTACAGGCCCCTAGCAATCAGCCCCAGCATTTT
>.|TRBJ2-7|.|TRBV12-3/TRBV12-4
CASSPDITSYEQYF
TGTGCCAGCAGTCCGGACATTACCTCCTACGAGCAGTACTTC
>.|TRBJ2-6|many|TRBV18
CASAGSGANVLTF
TGTGCCAGCGCCGGGTCTGGGGCCAACGTCCTGACTTTC
>.|TRBJ1-6|many|TRBV2
CASSEAPDRLYNSPLHF
TGTGCCAGCAGTGAAGCCCCGGACAGACTTTATAATTCACCCCTCCACTTT
>TRBD2|TRBJ2-2|many|TRBV27
CASTNRGLAGGRGTGELFF
TGTGCCAGCACCAATCGGGGCCTAGCGGGAGGGCGGGGCACCGGGGAGCTGTTTTTT
>.|TRBJ2-7|.|TRBV6-5
CASSSNQGPYEQYF
TGTGCCAGCAGTTCCAACCAGGGCCCCTACGAGCAGTACTTC
>.|TRBJ2-7|many|TRBV6-5
CASSSNRDLSYEQYF
TGTGCCAGCAGTTCAAACCGGGACTTATCCTACGAGCAGTACTTC
>TRBD2|TRBJ2-3|many|TRBV12-3/TRBV12-4
CASSFLAGGGADTQYF
TGTGCCAGCAGTTTTTTGGCGGGAGGGGGAGCAGATACGCAGTATTTT
>TRBD2|TRBJ2-5|many|TRBV6-5
CASSYSILAGAQETQYF
TGTGCCAGCAGTTACTCGATTCTAGCGGGAGCCCAAGAGACCCAGTACTTC
>.|TRBJ2-7|few|TRBV28
CASSFGGWGKREQYF
TGTGCCAGCAGTTTTGGGGGCTGGGGAAAAAGGGAGCAGTACTTC
>.|TRBJ2-7|many|TRBV9
CASSVGAATGAYEQYF
TGTGCCAGCAGCGTAGGAGCCGCGACGGGGGCCTACGAGCAGTACTTC
>.|TRBJ1-2|.|TRBV27
CASSLYPGVYGYTF
TGTGCCAGCAGTTTATACCCAGGGGTCTATGGCTACACCTTC